These 16 T cell receptor beta chains came from one sample sequenced in a study of cytomegalovirus exposure and HLA in healthy donors. Vbeta (60) and Jbeta (13) primers were used in the PCR. Clones were read by immunoSEQ multiplex PCR, and TCRdb kept only the in-frame ones, dropping some. The data show 210,000 or so clones, over 75% seen once. The sequenced sample was PBMCs. The origin of the receptors is a man aged 18 to 29 in good health and CMV-seronegative.

The chain couples TRBV9 to TRBJ1-2, with D perhaps matching TRBD1 (6 bases). This CDR3 spans 13 amino acids. Trimming took 1 base from V and 6 from J, leaving 10 bases between them. Germline CDR1 and CDR2: SGDLS and YYNGEE. CDR3 sequence reads: CASSVSPGDGYTF. The CDR3 coding sequence is TGTGCCAGCAGCGTATCTCCAGGGGATGGCTACACCTTC.

The chain combines TRBV7-9 with TRBJ2-3; 10 positions agree with TRBD1. Germline V gene lookup returns CDR1 SEHNR and CDR2 FQNEAQ (reference sequence). The CDR3 consists of 13 residues. Trimming cost V 10 bases and J 3 bases; bases outside gene matches: 4. The CDR3 spells CAIGTGETDTQYF. CDR3 DNA sequence: TGTGCCATCGGGACAGGGGAGACAGATACGCAGTATTTT.

The chain couples TRBV5-1 to TRBJ2-1, with D maybe TRBD1 (5 bases). V gave up 4 bases and J gave up 9 bases, with 11 bases separating them. In germline, CDR1 is SGHRS, CDR2 YFSETQ. This CDR3 is built from 12 residues. As DNA, the CDR3 is TGCGCCAGCAGCCATGGGCAGGGTGAGCAGTTCTTC. Protein sequence: CASSHGQGEQFF.

The chain joins TRBV4-3 to TRBJ2-1; 15 nucleotides agree with TRBD2. Germline V gene sequence: CDR1 LGHNA, CDR2 YSLEER. The CDR3 loop spans 19 amino acids. Unmatched junction bases numbered 8, after V lost 3 bases and J lost 2 bases. CDR3 region: CASSQPGLAGGPAYNEQFF. CDR3 DNA sequence: TGCGCCAGCAGCCAGCCCGGACTAGCGGGAGGGCCCGCCTACAATGAGCAGTTCTTC.

The chain employs TRBV27 and TRBJ2-5; 9 bases line up with TRBD2. With V trimmed by 5 bases and J by 5 bases, 12 bases remained unmatched. This CDR3 region has 16 residues. The germline gives CDR1 MNHEY, CDR2 SMNVEV (reference sequence). The CDR3 spells CASSPLAGDLRETQYF. DNA of the CDR3: TGTGCCAGCAGTCCCTTAGCGGGGGACCTCCGGGAGACCCAGTACTTC.

The chain joins TRBV19 to TRBJ1-3, with unresolved D. The CDR3 has 15 amino acids. CDR1 LNHDA and CDR2 SQIVND come from the germline V gene (reference sequence). V was cut by 3 bases and J by 0 bases, with 9 bases left in between. CDR3 protein: CASSITGTSGNTIYF. The CDR3 DNA reads as TGTGCCAGTAGTATCACCGGTACCTCTGGAAACACCATATATTTT.

CDR3 nucleotides: TGTGCCTACGGACTGATCAATCAGCCCCAGCATTTT. Translating gives CAYGLINQPQHF. This rearrangement joins TRBV30 to TRBJ1-5, with D hard to call. Between the trimmed V and J ends, which lost 7 bases and 3 bases, there was a span of 10 bases. CDR1 and CDR2 (germline): GTSNPN, SVGIG (reference sequence). The CDR3 totals 12 residues. Filled out from reference TRBV30 and TRBJ1-5, the complete variable domain reads SQTIHQWPATLVQPVGSPLSLECTVEGTSNPNLYWYRQAAGRGLQLLFYSVGIGQISSEVPQNLSASRPQDRQFILSSKKLLLSDSGFYLCAYGLINQPQHFGDGTRLSIL.

In its sample, this clone was seen a few times. The same CDR3 is also encoded by other DNA sequences in this sample. The chain employs TRBV28 and TRBJ1-4; the D gene is possibly TRBD1 (6 bases). V dropped 7 bases and J dropped 8 bases, with 11 bases sitting between them. Germline CDR1 and CDR2: MDHEN and SYDVKM. The CDR3 is 12 residues long. The CDR3 reads CASKGVGEKLFF. CDR3 DNA: TGTGCCAGCAAGGGGGTAGGAGAAAAACTGTTTTTT.

The chain couples TRBV30 to TRBJ2-1, with 13 bases identical to TRBD2. The CDR3 totals 17 residues. The junction had 5 bases not matched to a gene; V was cut back by 0 bases and J by 3 bases. CDR1 and CDR2 (germline): GTSNPN, SVGIG (reference sequence). The CDR3 loop is CAWSVTSGGVGYNEQFF. Written as DNA, the CDR3 is TGTGCCTGGAGTGTAACTAGCGGGGGGGTTGGCTACAATGAGCAGTTCTTC.

The chain combines TRBV27 with TRBJ1-1, with 7 bases that match TRBD1. Trimming at V came to 4 bases and at J to 1 base, leaving 6 bases not matched to a gene. CDR3 size: 15 residues. The germline CDR1 and CDR2 sequences are MNHEY and SMNVEV (reference sequence). CDR3 sequence reads: CASSSPGTANTEAFF. CDR3 bases: TGTGCCAGCAGTTCTCCAGGGACAGCGAACACTGAAGCTTTCTTT.

The J gene is TRBJ1-5, the V gene TRBV11-3, with D uncertain. V gave up 5 bases and J gave up 5 bases, with 10 bases separating them. CDR3 length equals 13 residues. Germline-derived CDR1 and CDR2 are SGHNT and YENEEA. The CDR3 region has the DNA TGTGCCAGCAGCCCCGGACTTGATCAGCCCCAGCATTTT. The encoded protein is CASSPGLDQPQHF.

The rearrangement links TRBV19 to TRBJ1-1; perhaps TRBD1 as D (5 bases). V was pared by 3 bases and J by 0 bases, with 23 bases between. This CDR3 has 19 amino acids. CDR1 LNHDA and CDR2 SQIVND come from the germline V gene (reference sequence). The CDR3 protein is CASSMRQPSLGGVNTEAFF. The CDR3 DNA follows: TGTGCCAGTAGTATGAGACAACCCAGCCTGGGGGGGGTGAACACTGAAGCTTTCTTT.

V and J are TRBV29-1 and TRBJ2-2, with TRBD1 identical over 7 bases. The germline CDR1 and CDR2 sequences are SQVTM and ANQGSEA. Trimming removed 7 bases from V and 1 base from J; junction bases left unmatched: 12. This CDR3 has 16 residues. The CDR3 nucleotides are TGCAGCGCCACCGAACAGGGGCGAGAGAACACCGGGGAGCTGTTTTTT. Protein sequence: CSATEQGRENTGELFF.

DNA of the CDR3: TGTGCCAGCAGTTACTCGTCCGCGGGAAGTTTGAATGAGCAGTTCTTC. It encodes CASSYSSAGSLNEQFF. The chain has TRBV6-5 and TRBJ2-1; D possibly corresponds to TRBD2 (6 bases). Trimming took off 0 bases at V and 7 bases at J, with 16 bases between the two ends. CDR3 length: 16 residues. From germline, CDR1 is MNHEY and CDR2 SVGAGI.

The rearrangement joins TRBV10-3 to TRBJ1-2, with 7 nucleotides matching TRBD1. The CDR3 covers 15 residues. Per germline, CDR1 ENHRY and CDR2 SYGVKD. J was trimmed by 0 bases and V by 7 bases; bases with no gene match: 8. The CDR3 bases are TGTGCCATCACGACAGGGTCCAGAGCTAACTATGGCTACACCTTC. Translated: CAITTGSRANYGYTF.

This CDR3 is CASSYSSGSSYEQYF. CDR3 nucleotide sequence: TGTGCCAGCAGTTACTCGAGCGGGAGCAGTTACGAGCAGTACTTC. The rearrangement links TRBV6-5 to TRBJ2-7; 8 positions match TRBD2. Per the germline V gene, CDR1 is MNHEY and CDR2 is SVGAGI. The CDR3 contains 15 residues. V lost 0 bases and J lost 4; bases outside the gene matches: 5.